The 18 T cell receptor beta chains presented below share a single source sample, sequenced in a study of T cells in tumors after PD-1 blockade (dated by TCRdb to between 2018 and 2020). Libraries were built with the immunoSEQ multiplex PCR assay. Held by TCRdb, this immuneACCESS table contains in-frame sequences only and omits some clones. Under half of the omission traces to an unresolved V gene where checked; the cause of the rest is unknown. Counted in this sample were about 47,000 clones; roughly 73% of them appeared once. The ten largest clonotypes hold roughly a sixth of the sample. Explained via the paper, the time point label denotes: before anti-PD-1 therapy. This specimen was PBMCs, taken before anti-PD-1 treatment. Receptors were obtained from a human donor with basal cell carcinoma.

This chain joins TRBV5-1 and TRBJ2-7, with 8 bases matching TRBD1. CDR3 size: 16 residues. The V gene end was trimmed by 0 bases and the J gene end by 2 bases; junction bases not matched to a gene: 7. In germline, CDR1 is SGHRS, CDR2 YFSETQ. For the CDR3, the DNA is TGCGCCAGCAGCTTGGACGGACAGGGCCTCGCCTACGAGCAGTACTTC. Protein: CASSLDGQGLAYEQYF.

The CDR3 protein is CSASQRGNYNEQFF. In DNA, the CDR3 is TGCAGTGCTAGTCAGCGGGGCAACTACAATGAGCAGTTCTTC. V gene TRBV20-1 combines with J gene TRBJ2-1, with 7 bases that match TRBD2. The J segment lost 3 bases and the V segment lost 3 bases, leaving 5 bases of the junction unmatched. This CDR3 spans 14 amino acids. Per germline, CDR1 DFQATT and CDR2 SNEGSKA (reference sequence).

This clone was seen a single time. V gene TRBV9 combines with J gene TRBJ1-1; TRBD1 matches 7 bases. Germline trimming cut 4 bases from V and 0 bases from J; bases unmatched to any gene: 6. This CDR3 contains 15 residues. Germline CDR1 and CDR2: SGDLS and YYNGEE. This CDR3 reads CASSLGTVMNTEAFF. CDR3 sequence (DNA): TGTGCCAGCAGCCTGGGGACAGTCATGAACACTGAAGCTTTCTTT.

There are a few counts of this clone. V usage is TRBV29-1 and J usage is TRBJ2-7, with 10 bases matching TRBD1. V gave up 4 bases and J gave up 4 bases; unmatched junction bases: 7. Per the germline V gene, CDR1 is SQVTM and CDR2 is ANQGSEA. This CDR3 comprises 14 residues. Here the CDR3 DNA reads TGCAGCGTTGCTTCCTGGGACAGGGGATACGAGCAGTACTTC. Translating it yields CSVASWDRGYEQYF.

V is TRBV7-2 and J is TRBJ2-3, with 9 nucleotides matching TRBD2. After removal of 1 base from V and 3 bases from J, the junction contained 2 bases not matched to a gene. CDR1 and CDR2 (germline): SGHTA, FQGNSA. This CDR3 is 15 amino acids long. For the CDR3, the DNA is TGTGCCAGCAGCTTAGGGCTAGCGGGAACAGATACGCAGTATTTT. Protein sequence: CASSLGLAGTDTQYF.

V usage is TRBV7-2 and J usage is TRBJ1-1; no definite D call. Germline V gene lookup returns CDR1 SGHTA and CDR2 FQGNSA. This CDR3 comprises 13 residues. The V gene lost 7 bases and the J gene lost 0 bases, with 9 bases spanning the gap. CDR3 bases: TGTGCCAGCAACCAGCAGGTGAACACTGAAGCTTTCTTT. Translated, it gives CASNQQVNTEAFF. The full variable domain, with the rest looked up from reference TRBV7-2 and TRBJ1-1, is GAGVSQSPSNKVTEKGKDVELRCDPISGHTALYWYRQSLGQGLEFLIYFQGNSAPDKSGLPSDRFSAERTGGSVSTLTIQRTQQEDSAVYLCASNQQVNTEAFFGQGTRLTVV.

The V gene is TRBV7-9, the J gene TRBJ1-2; 8 positions agree with TRBD1. The germline CDR1 and CDR2 sequences are SEHNR and FQNEAQ (reference sequence). Trimming removed 5 bases from V and 4 bases from J; junction bases left unmatched: 18. CDR3 length: 18 amino acids. In DNA form, the CDR3 reads TGTGCCAGCAGCCCCCTAGCGCCTACAGGGGGTAAGGGCTATGGCTACACCTTC. Its protein is CASSPLAPTGGKGYGYTF.

The V call is TRBV6-5, the J call TRBJ2-1; 11 positions agree with TRBD1. The length of the CDR3 is 14 residues. CDR1 and CDR2 from the germline V gene are MNHEY and SVGAGI. The V segment lost 7 bases and the J segment 7 bases; nucleotides outside the gene matches: 6. DNA of the CDR3: TGTGCCAGCACATCGGACAGGGGGCAGAATGAGCAGTTCTTC. Its translation: CASTSDRGQNEQFF.

This sequence joins TRBV5-5 and TRBJ2-3; D not certain. Germline assignment: CDR1 SGHKS and CDR2 YYEKEE (reference sequence). The CDR3 runs 14 residues. Trimming stripped 4 bases from V and 2 bases from J, with 11 bases between. The CDR3 region is CASSPLRATDTQYF. CDR3 in DNA: TGTGCCAGCAGCCCCCTAAGAGCCACAGATACGCAGTATTTT.

The chain has TRBV7-6 and TRBJ2-3; 10 bases agree with TRBD2. V shed 2 bases, J shed 0 bases, and the junction held 5 bases outside the gene matches. CDR3 length equals 17 residues. Germline lookup yields CDR1 SGHVS and CDR2 FNYEAQ. The CDR3 reads CASSLLAGARSTDTQYF. The DNA for the CDR3 is TGTGCCAGCAGCTTACTAGCGGGGGCCCGAAGCACAGATACGCAGTATTTT.

The chain is built from TRBV19 and TRBJ1-2; D gene uncertain. V was shortened by 0 bases and J by 2 bases, with 7 bases between the two germline ends. Germline CDR1 reads LNHDA; CDR2 reads SQIVND (reference sequence). The CDR3 has 14 amino acids. DNA of the CDR3: TGTGCCAGTAGTATAGAGGCCAGGAACTATGGCTACACCTTC. Protein product: CASSIEARNYGYTF.

The chain recombines TRBV9 with TRBJ2-7; D uncertain. V lost 0 bases and J 1 base, leaving 8 bases between the germline ends. The germline V gene encodes CDR1 SGDLS and CDR2 YYNGEE. This CDR3 is 14 amino acids long. CDR3 coding DNA: TGTGCCAGCAGCGTAGGTCTTTCTTCCTACGAGCAGTACTTC. It codes for CASSVGLSSYEQYF.

The chain employs TRBV10-1 and TRBJ1-3; possibly TRBD1 for D (5 bases). V was trimmed by 3 bases and J by 4 bases, leaving 10 bases between them. The CDR3 loop spans 14 amino acids. Looked up from germline, CDR1 is WNHNN and CDR2 is SYGVQD (reference sequence). DNA for the CDR3: TGCGCCAGCAGTGAACAGGACGTCGGAAACACCATATATTTT. Its protein is CASSEQDVGNTIYF.

With regard to this clone: A junction boundary mismatches the germline segment, possibly from a read error. The CDR3 is CATARDPVSNNEQFF. CDR3 nucleotides: TGTGCCACGGCCCGGGACCCAGTCTCCAACAATGAGCAGTTCTTC. The chain is built from TRBV6-5 and TRBJ2-1; D is perhaps TRBD1 or TRBD2 (5 bases each). Germline CDR1 MNHEY, CDR2 SVGAGI. CDR3 size: 15 residues.

The gene calls are TRBV5-6 and TRBJ2-7; 7 nucleotides match TRBD2. CDR3 length equals 14 residues. CDR1 SGHDT and CDR2 YYEEEE come from the germline V gene. V trimming: 2 bases; J trimming: 0 bases; junction bases outside the gene matches: 2. This chain's CDR3 is CASSFGGSSYEQYF. Here the CDR3 DNA reads TGTGCCAGCAGCTTCGGGGGGAGCTCCTACGAGCAGTACTTC.

V and J are TRBV6-4 and TRBJ2-3, with 8 bases identical to TRBD2. The trim removed 4 bases at V and 0 bases at J, leaving 6 bases unmatched. CDR3 size: 16 residues. Germline V gene lookup returns CDR1 MRHNA and CDR2 SNTAGT. The CDR3 reads CASSGTSITSTDTQYF. The CDR3 DNA is TGTGCCAGCAGTGGGACTAGCATAACTAGCACAGATACGCAGTATTTT.

V gene TRBV6-1 combines with J gene TRBJ2-3; 8 bases fit TRBD1. CDR1 and CDR2 (germline): MNHNS, SASEGT. J gave up 5 bases and V 2 bases, and 9 bases lay outside the gene matches. This CDR3 comprises 16 residues. The CDR3 here is CASSEYRTGLRDTQYF. In nucleotides, the CDR3 is TGTGCCAGCAGTGAATATAGGACAGGGCTTAGAGATACGCAGTATTTT.

This clone showed up just once. The chain is built from TRBV20-1 and TRBJ2-1; D is perhaps TRBD2 (5 bases). Germline-derived CDR1 and CDR2 are DFQATT and SNEGSKA (reference sequence). The CDR3 is made up of 16 amino acids. V lost 3 bases, J lost 4 bases, and 19 bases lay in between. CDR3 protein: CSASKGVYSGYNEQFF. CDR3 DNA: TGCAGTGCTAGTAAGGGAGTATATTCAGGTTACAATGAGCAGTTCTTC.